Each of the 30 T cell receptor beta chains below was sequenced from the same sample in a study of Graves' ophthalmopathy and Graves' hyperthyroidism. Amplified TCR beta CDR3 regions were obtained using RNA transcripts as template. RT-PCR with HTBI primers came first, then second-round multiplex PCR. TCRdb reanalysed the multiplex PCR reads using MiXCR and keeps one entry per CDR3 protein. The sample shows fewer than 600,000 distinct CDR3 sequences, roughly an eighth of them seen only once. The sequencing input was blood. The receptors originated from a woman aged 25 to 39 with Graves' ophthalmopathy.

This clonotype was observed once. V gene TRBV20-1 combines with J gene TRBJ2-7; perhaps D is TRBD1 or TRBD2 (5 bases each). The CDR3 length is 14 residues. The V gene's germline CDR1 is DFQATT and CDR2 SNEGSKA (reference sequence). Trimming stripped 4 bases from V and 0 bases from J, with 13 bases between. CDR3 coding DNA: TGCAGTGCTAACCGGGACCCTTCCTCCTACGAGCAGTACTTC. It codes for CSANRDPSSYEQYF.

In its sample, this clonotype was seen many times. The rearrangement links TRBV12-3 or TRBV12-4 to TRBJ1-5, with 7 bases lining up with TRBD1. Trimming cost V 2 bases and J 3 bases; bases outside gene matches: 4. The CDR3 length is 15 residues. The CDR3 DNA reads as TGTGCCAGCAGTTTACCTGGGACAGTCAATCAGCCCCAGCATTTT. It is translated as CASSLPGTVNQPQHF.

The sample holds many counts of this clonotype. The gene calls are TRBV28 and TRBJ2-5; 10 bases fit TRBD2. Germline-derived CDR1 and CDR2 are MDHEN and SYDVKM. J was trimmed by 5 bases and V by 5 bases; bases with no gene match: 11. The CDR3 runs to 16 residues. The CDR3 reads CASSRKAGGPGETQYF. CDR3 coding DNA: TGTGCCAGCAGTCGAAAAGCGGGAGGGCCAGGGGAGACCCAGTACTTC.

The chain combines TRBV18 with TRBJ2-7; 7 nucleotides line up with TRBD1. The germline CDR1 and CDR2 sequences are KGHSH and LQKENI. Trimming took 3 bases from V and 5 from J; bases not matched to a gene: 7. The CDR3 totals 14 residues. The CDR3 nucleotides read TGTGCCAGCTCACCCTCGCAGGGGGTGGACGAGCAGTACTTC. It encodes CASSPSQGVDEQYF.

This clonotype was seen only a few times. The chain carries TRBV30 and TRBJ2-7; TRBD2 matches 7 bases. J was trimmed by 6 bases and V by 4 bases; bases with no gene match: 6. CDR3 size: 12 residues. Germline V gene lookup returns CDR1 GTSNPN and CDR2 SVGIG (reference sequence). Here the CDR3 DNA reads TGTGCCTGGACCTCCCGCGGGGGCGAGCAGTACTTC. As protein: CAWTSRGGEQYF. The full variable domain, completed using reference TRBV30 and TRBJ2-7, is SQTIHQWPATLVQPVGSPLSLECTVEGTSNPNLYWYRQAAGRGLQLLFYSVGIGQISSEVPQNLSASRPQDRQFILSSKKLLLSDSGFYLCAWTSRGGEQYFGPGTRLTVT.

Ten or more counts support this clonotype. The chain links TRBV28 to TRBJ2-7; 9 bases fit TRBD2. CDR1 and CDR2 from the germline V gene are MDHEN and SYDVKM. This CDR3 comprises 14 residues. The trim removed 6 bases at V and 7 bases at J, leaving 10 bases unmatched. CDR3 protein: CASRLSGRRGEQYF. The CDR3 coding sequence is TGTGCCAGCAGGCTAAGCGGGAGGCGTGGGGAGCAGTACTTC.

This clonotype was observed many times. The V and J genes are TRBV6-5 and TRBJ1-1; D is ambiguous. The CDR3 has 14 amino acids. CDR1 and CDR2 (germline): MNHEY, SVGAGI. The V gene lost 3 bases and the J gene lost 1 base, with 9 bases spanning the gap. CDR3 bases: TGTGCCAGCAGTTATTTTTCGGGGAACACTGAAGCTTTCTTT. Protein: CASSYFSGNTEAFF.

The genes are TRBV19 and TRBJ2-2, with a tentative D call TRBD1 (5 bases). Germline CDR1 LNHDA, CDR2 SQIVND (reference sequence). This CDR3 is 14 amino acids long. The germline V and J ends were trimmed by 1 base and 6 bases, with 9 bases remaining between them. The CDR3 protein is CASSIGGASGELFF. The CDR3 nucleotides read TGTGCCAGTAGTATAGGGGGCGCTTCCGGGGAGCTGTTTTTT.

This clonotype was observed many times. The rearrangement joins TRBV29-1 to TRBJ1-2, with D tentatively TRBD1 (6 bases). The CDR3 consists of 13 residues. V lost 3 bases and J 7 bases, leaving 15 bases between the germline ends. CDR1 is SQVTM, CDR2 ANQGSEA, per germline. As DNA, the CDR3 is TGCAGCGTTGAGGGGGGCGGGTCGCTTGGCTACACCTTC. Its protein is CSVEGGGSLGYTF.

This clonotype was counted many times. The chain has TRBV19 and TRBJ1-5; maybe TRBD1 (5 bases). The CDR3 has 16 amino acids. The germline V gene has CDR1 LNHDA and CDR2 SQIVND (reference sequence). Trimming took 3 bases from V and 1 from J, leaving 13 bases between them. Written as DNA, the CDR3 is TGTGCCAGTAGTATGTTAGGGGCGGTGAGCAATCAGCCCCAGCATTTT. Protein product: CASSMLGAVSNQPQHF.

Ten or more counts support this clonotype. The chain recombines TRBV6-5 with TRBJ2-4; D may be TRBD1 (6 bases). The CDR3 consists of 17 residues. Per germline, CDR1 MNHEY and CDR2 SVGAGI. Trimming shortened V by 0 bases and J by 2 bases, and 14 bases separated the two germline ends. This chain's CDR3 is CASSYSITGLTKNIQYF. For the CDR3, the DNA is TGTGCCAGCAGTTACTCGATCACAGGGTTGACCAAAAACATTCAGTACTTC.

The chain carries TRBV5-1 and TRBJ1-2; possible D gene TRBD1, 6 bases. This CDR3 contains 15 residues. With 7 bases removed from V and 7 bases from J, the gap between germline ends came to 23 bases. Germline values: CDR1 SGHRS, CDR2 YFSETQ. CDR3 protein: CASGLDRDNYLGYTF. The CDR3 DNA reads TGCGCCAGCGGATTAGACCGGGACAACTATCTTGGCTACACCTTC.

This clonotype was observed a few times. The genes are TRBV7-9 and TRBJ2-7; a possible D gene is TRBD2 (6 bases). Trimming cost V 7 bases and J 3 bases, with 16 bases left between them. The CDR3 is 14 residues long. Germline V CDR1 and CDR2: SEHNR, FQNEAQ (reference sequence). CDR3 in amino acids: CASTNAAGFYEQYF. For the CDR3, the DNA is TGTGCCAGCACCAACGCCGCGGGGTTCTACGAGCAGTACTTC.

This clonotype turned up a few times. This chain joins TRBV6-5 and TRBJ2-1, with 7 bases identical to TRBD1. This CDR3 region has 14 residues. CDR1 and CDR2 (germline): MNHEY, SVGAGI. V lost 2 bases, J lost 7 bases, and 5 bases stayed unmatched. CDR3 DNA sequence: TGTGCCAGCAGTTACCACCCGACAGGGAATGAGCAGTTCTTC. Translated, it gives CASSYHPTGNEQFF.

This clonotype has a handful of counts. The chain carries TRBV12-3 or TRBV12-4 and TRBJ1-5, with no clear D. This CDR3 region has 14 residues. V shed 3 bases and J shed 4 bases, with 10 bases lying between them. The CDR3 nucleotides are TGTGCCAGCAGTTTTCAGGCCGAAAATCAGCCCCAGCATTTT. This gives the protein CASSFQAENQPQHF.

The chain has TRBV12-3 or TRBV12-4 and TRBJ1-2; 11 bases fit TRBD1. The junction had 12 bases not matched to a gene; V was cut back by 8 bases and J by 7 bases. The CDR3 sequence is 15 residues long. CDR3: CASSNYGQGAGGYTF. In nucleotides, the CDR3 is TGTGCCAGCTCAAATTACGGACAGGGGGCCGGTGGCTACACCTTC.

The CDR3 sequence is CASSGYAEGTEAFF. The CDR3 DNA reads TGTGCCAGCAGTGGCTATGCGGAGGGCACTGAAGCTTTCTTT. The rearrangement joins TRBV6-1 to TRBJ1-1; D not resolved. CDR1 MNHNS and CDR2 SASEGT come from the germline V gene. The length of the CDR3 is 14 residues. The V gene lost 4 bases and the J gene lost 4 bases, with 13 bases spanning the gap.

This clonotype was observed at least ten times. The germline gene is not matched at one end of the junction; a read error may be the cause. This sequence joins TRBV19 and TRBJ1-5; D gene unclear. The CDR3 is 15 amino acids. Germline lookup yields CDR1 LNHDA and CDR2 SQIVND (reference sequence). CDR3 sequence (DNA): TGTGCCAGTAGCCAGGCCGGGATCGGCAATCACCCCCAGCATTTT. This translates into CASSQAGIGNHPQHF.

This clonotype was counted at least ten times. J is TRBJ2-7 and V is TRBV24-1; 7 nucleotides agree with TRBD1. This CDR3 has 15 amino acids. The germline CDR1 and CDR2 sequences are KGHDR and SFDVKD. V gave up 4 bases and J gave up 4 bases; unmatched junction bases: 9. The CDR3 protein is CATSDTGTAPYEQYF. As DNA, the CDR3 is TGTGCCACCAGTGACACCGGGACAGCACCTTACGAGCAGTACTTC.

This clonotype was recorded at least ten times. The CDR3, as DNA: TGTGCCAGCAGTCCATTCCGAGGGGGCGCCGAGGCTTTCTTT. Its protein is CASSPFRGGAEAFF. This chain links TRBV27 with TRBJ1-1, with 7 nucleotides matching TRBD1. Germline CDR1 reads MNHEY; CDR2 reads SMNVEV (reference sequence). This CDR3 is built from 14 residues. Trimming removed 5 bases from V and 11 bases from J; junction bases left unmatched: 14.

This clonotype was observed at least ten times. The chain links TRBV28 to TRBJ2-7; 14 bases are shared with TRBD2. Trimming took 8 bases from V and 13 from J; bases not matched to a gene: 10. The germline V gene has CDR1 MDHEN and CDR2 SYDVKM. The CDR3 is made up of 13 amino acids. The CDR3 protein is CASYRGLAGDVYF. The DNA of the CDR3 is TGTGCCAGCTACAGGGGACTAGCGGGAGATGTTTACTTC.

This clonotype came up a few times. One base away lies a much larger clone, so this may be a sequencing read error. The chain's CDR3 is CASTRLQIYSGNTIYF. CDR3 sequence (DNA): TGTGCCAGCACTCGACTCCAGATCTACTCTGGAAACACCATATATTTT. The rearrangement uses TRBV28 and TRBJ1-3, with unresolved D. Germline loops: CDR1 MDHEN, CDR2 SYDVKM. This CDR3 is 16 amino acids long. V shed 7 bases and J shed 0 bases, with 16 bases lying between them.

This clonotype has ten or more counts. The chain is built from TRBV2 and TRBJ2-5; perhaps TRBD2 as D (6 bases). Trimming left V 3 bases short and J 7 bases short, with 15 bases between. Looked up from germline, CDR1 is SNHLY and CDR2 is FYNNEI. The CDR3 covers 14 residues. CDR3 region: CASSETRGPVTQYF. As DNA, the CDR3 is TGTGCCAGCAGTGAGACTAGAGGCCCTGTGACCCAGTACTTC.

In this sample, this clonotype turned up a few times. The rearrangement links TRBV5-1 to TRBJ1-2; D gene ambiguous. Trimming stripped 0 bases from V and 4 bases from J, with 13 bases between. Germline V gene data show CDR1 as SGHRS and CDR2 as YFSETQ. This CDR3 is 15 amino acids long. This CDR3 is CASSLGPPGGYGYTF. In DNA form, the CDR3 reads TGCGCCAGCAGCTTGGGACCCCCCGGTGGCTATGGCTACACCTTC.

This clonotype occurred many times. This rearrangement joins TRBV3-1 to TRBJ1-2; D might be TRBD1 (5 bases). With 0 bases removed from V and 3 bases from J, the gap between germline ends came to 11 bases. This CDR3 spans 15 amino acids. Per the germline V gene, CDR1 is LGHDT and CDR2 is YNNKEL (reference sequence). The CDR3 here is CASSQEGTVYYGYTF. Here the CDR3 DNA reads TGTGCCAGCAGCCAAGAGGGGACCGTCTACTATGGCTACACCTTC.

This clonotype was recorded at least ten times. V usage is TRBV19 and J usage is TRBJ2-2; no clear D. This CDR3 spans 14 amino acids. V shed 6 bases and J shed 3 bases, with 11 bases lying between them. CDR1 and CDR2 (germline): LNHDA, SQIVND (reference sequence). The CDR3 nucleotides read TGTGCCAGTAGGAGTTACCGCGACACCGGGGAGCTGTTTTTT. Translating gives CASRSYRDTGELFF.

The chain uses TRBV7-8 and TRBJ1-3, with 8 bases aligning to TRBD1. There are 16 residues in the CDR3. After removal of 5 bases from V and 2 bases from J, the junction contained 8 bases not matched to a gene. The germline CDR1 and CDR2 sequences are SGHVS and FQNEAQ. The CDR3 DNA reads TGTGCCAGCAGCATCACTCCAGGGGGCACTGGAAACACCATATATTTT. This sequence encodes CASSITPGGTGNTIYF.

The V gene is TRBV20-1, the J gene TRBJ2-5, with a possible D match to TRBD2 (5 bases). Germline assignment: CDR1 DFQATT and CDR2 SNEGSKA (reference sequence). V gave up 2 bases and J gave up 10 bases, with 11 bases separating them. The CDR3 length is 11 residues. The CDR3 here is CSARSLGRQYF. The CDR3 DNA reads as TGCAGTGCTAGATCACTAGGGCGCCAGTACTTC.

This clonotype came up many times. The rearrangement links TRBV19 to TRBJ2-7; D might be TRBD2 (5 bases). The CDR3 is made up of 15 amino acids. Germline CDR1 is LNHDA and CDR2 is SQIVND (reference sequence). The V end was cut by 4 bases, the J end by 0 bases, with 13 bases between. This CDR3 reads CASSSRGESSYEQYF. The DNA of the CDR3 is TGTGCCAGTAGTAGTCGTGGGGAGAGCTCCTACGAGCAGTACTTC. The full variable domain, completed using reference TRBV19 and TRBJ2-7, is DGGITQSPKYLFRKEGQNVTLSCEQNLNHDAMYWYRQDPGQGLRLIYYSQIVNDFQKGDIAEGYSVSREKKESFPLTVTSAQKNPTAFYLCASSSRGESSYEQYFGPGTRLTVT.

This clonotype was counted between two and nine times. V and J are TRBV7-9 and TRBJ2-7, with no clear D. Germline assignment: CDR1 SEHNR and CDR2 FQNEAQ (reference sequence). Deletions cut 5 bases from V and 2 bases from J, with 13 bases between. The CDR3 spans 14 residues. This chain's CDR3 is CASSKKDSPYEQYF. CDR3 sequence (DNA): TGTGCCAGCAGCAAAAAGGATAGCCCCTACGAGCAGTACTTC.